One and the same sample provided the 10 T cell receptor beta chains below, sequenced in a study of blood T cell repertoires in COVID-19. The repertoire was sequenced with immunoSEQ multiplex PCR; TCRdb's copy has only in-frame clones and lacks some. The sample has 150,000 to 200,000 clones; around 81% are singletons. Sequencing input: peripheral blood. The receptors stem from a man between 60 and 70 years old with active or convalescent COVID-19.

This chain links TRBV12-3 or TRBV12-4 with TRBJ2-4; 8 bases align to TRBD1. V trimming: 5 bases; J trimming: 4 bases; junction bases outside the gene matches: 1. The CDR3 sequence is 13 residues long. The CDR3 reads CASSGQGKNIQYF. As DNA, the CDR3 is TGTGCCAGCAGTGGACAGGGAAAAAACATTCAGTACTTC.

For the CDR3, the DNA is TGTGCCAGCACCAATACCCAGGGGGCGGTGGGCTACACCTTC. It translates to CASTNTQGAVGYTF. The V gene is TRBV2, the J gene TRBJ1-2; 8 bases are shared with TRBD1. Trimming removed 7 bases from V and 8 bases from J; junction bases left unmatched: 12. This CDR3 is built from 14 residues. Germline CDR1 SNHLY, CDR2 FYNNEI.

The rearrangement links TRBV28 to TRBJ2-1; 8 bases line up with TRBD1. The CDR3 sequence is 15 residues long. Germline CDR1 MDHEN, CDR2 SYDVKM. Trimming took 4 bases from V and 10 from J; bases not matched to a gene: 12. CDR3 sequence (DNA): TGTGCCAGCAGTTCCGGGACAGGTGCCCCCGTGGAGCAGTTCTTC. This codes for CASSSGTGAPVEQFF.

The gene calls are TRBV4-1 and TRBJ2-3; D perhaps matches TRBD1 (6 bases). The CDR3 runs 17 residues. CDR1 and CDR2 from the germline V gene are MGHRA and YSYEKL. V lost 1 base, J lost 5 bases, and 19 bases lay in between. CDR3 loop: CASSQATGRRKGDTQYF. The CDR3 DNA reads TGCGCCAGCAGCCAAGCTACAGGGCGCAGGAAGGGAGATACGCAGTATTTT.

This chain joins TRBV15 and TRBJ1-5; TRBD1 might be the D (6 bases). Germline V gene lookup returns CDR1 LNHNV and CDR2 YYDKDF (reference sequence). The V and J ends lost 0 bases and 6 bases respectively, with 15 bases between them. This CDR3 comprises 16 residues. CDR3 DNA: TGTGCCACCAGCAGAGATCAGGGGTGGTCGGCTCAGCCCCAGCATTTT. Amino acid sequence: CATSRDQGWSAQPQHF.

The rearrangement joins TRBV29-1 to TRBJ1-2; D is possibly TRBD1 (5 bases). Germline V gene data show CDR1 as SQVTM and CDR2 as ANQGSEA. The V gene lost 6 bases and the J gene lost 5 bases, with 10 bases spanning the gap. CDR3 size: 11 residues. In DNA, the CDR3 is TGCAGCGTCACCAAGGGGTATGGCTACACCTTC. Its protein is CSVTKGYGYTF.

CDR3 residues: CASPPTSGVLDTQYF. Here the CDR3 DNA reads TGTGCCAGCCCTCCTACTAGCGGAGTCTTGGATACGCAGTATTTT. This rearrangement joins TRBV28 to TRBJ2-3; 8 bases map to TRBD2. The V gene's germline CDR1 is MDHEN and CDR2 SYDVKM. This CDR3 comprises 15 residues. Trimming removed 8 bases from V and 6 bases from J; junction bases left unmatched: 13.

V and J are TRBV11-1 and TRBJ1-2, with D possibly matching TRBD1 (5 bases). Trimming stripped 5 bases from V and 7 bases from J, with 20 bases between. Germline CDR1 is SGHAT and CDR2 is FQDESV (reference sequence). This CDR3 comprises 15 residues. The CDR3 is CASSPGIGGAGGYTF. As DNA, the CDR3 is TGTGCCAGCAGCCCGGGGATCGGCGGGGCTGGTGGCTACACCTTC.

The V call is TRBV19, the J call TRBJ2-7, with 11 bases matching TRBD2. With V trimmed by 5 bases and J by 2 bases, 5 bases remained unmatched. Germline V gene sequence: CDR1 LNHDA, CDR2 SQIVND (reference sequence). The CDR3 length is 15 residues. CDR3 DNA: TGTGCCAGTAGTCAACTAGCGGGAGACCCCTACGAGCAGTACTTC. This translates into CASSQLAGDPYEQYF.

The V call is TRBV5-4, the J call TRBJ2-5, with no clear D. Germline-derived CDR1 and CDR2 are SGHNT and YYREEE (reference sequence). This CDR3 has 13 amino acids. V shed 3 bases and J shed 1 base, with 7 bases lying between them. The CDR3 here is CASSSYGQETQYF. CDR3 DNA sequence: TGTGCCAGCAGCTCCTACGGCCAAGAGACCCAGTACTTC.